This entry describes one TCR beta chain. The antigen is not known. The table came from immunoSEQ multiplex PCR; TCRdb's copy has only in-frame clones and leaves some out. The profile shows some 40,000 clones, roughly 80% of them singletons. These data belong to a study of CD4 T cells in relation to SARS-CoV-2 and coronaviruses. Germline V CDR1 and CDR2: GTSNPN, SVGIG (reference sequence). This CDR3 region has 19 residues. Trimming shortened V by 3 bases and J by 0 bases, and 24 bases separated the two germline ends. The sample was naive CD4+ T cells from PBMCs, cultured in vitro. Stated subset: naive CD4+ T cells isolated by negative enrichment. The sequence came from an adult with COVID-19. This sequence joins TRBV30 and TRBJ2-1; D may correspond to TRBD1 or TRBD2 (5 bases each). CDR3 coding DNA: TGTGCCTGGAGCAATTCCGGGACGCTGTCTATGAGCTCCTACAATGAGCAGTTCTTC. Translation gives CAWSNSGTLSMSSYNEQFF.